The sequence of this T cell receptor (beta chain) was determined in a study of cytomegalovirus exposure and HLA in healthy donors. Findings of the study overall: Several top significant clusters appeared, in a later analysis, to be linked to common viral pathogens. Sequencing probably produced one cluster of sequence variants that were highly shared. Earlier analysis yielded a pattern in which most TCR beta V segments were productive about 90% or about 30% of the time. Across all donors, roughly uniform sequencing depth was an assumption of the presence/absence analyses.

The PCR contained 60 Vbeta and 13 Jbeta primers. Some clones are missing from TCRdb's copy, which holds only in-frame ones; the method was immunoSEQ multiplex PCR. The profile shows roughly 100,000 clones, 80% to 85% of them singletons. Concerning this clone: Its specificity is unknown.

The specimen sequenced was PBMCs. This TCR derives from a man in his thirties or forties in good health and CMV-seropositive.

CDR3 nucleotide sequence: TGTGCCAGCAGCTTAGCGCGTGGGGGCGGGGGCGGCTACGAGCAGTACTTC. Encoded protein: CASSLARGGGGGYEQYF. The chain joins TRBV7-9 to TRBJ2-7, with D tentatively TRBD2 (7 bases). V was shortened by 0 bases and J by 3 bases, with 18 bases between the two germline ends. From germline, CDR1 is SEHNR and CDR2 FQNEAQ (reference sequence). The CDR3 totals 17 residues.